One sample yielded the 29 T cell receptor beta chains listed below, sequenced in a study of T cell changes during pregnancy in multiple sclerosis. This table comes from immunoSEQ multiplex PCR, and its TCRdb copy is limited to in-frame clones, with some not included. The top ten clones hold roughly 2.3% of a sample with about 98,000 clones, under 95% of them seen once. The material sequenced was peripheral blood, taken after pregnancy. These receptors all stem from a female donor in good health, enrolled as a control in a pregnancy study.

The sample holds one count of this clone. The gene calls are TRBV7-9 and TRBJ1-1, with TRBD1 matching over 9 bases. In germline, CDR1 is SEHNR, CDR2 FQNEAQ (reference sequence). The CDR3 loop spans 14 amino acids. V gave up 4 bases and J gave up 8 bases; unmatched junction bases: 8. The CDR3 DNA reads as TGTGCCAGCAGCTACCTAACAGGGGGCGCCGAAGCTTTCTTT. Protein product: CASSYLTGGAEAFF.

As DNA, the CDR3 is TGTGCCAGCAGTAGACAGGGGGCGGTTGAGCAGTTCTTC. Amino acid sequence: CASSRQGAVEQFF. The chain is built from TRBV27 and TRBJ2-1; 10 bases are shared with TRBD1. The CDR3 contains 13 residues. Looked up from germline, CDR1 is MNHEY and CDR2 is SMNVEV (reference sequence). The trim removed 5 bases at V and 9 bases at J, leaving 4 bases unmatched.

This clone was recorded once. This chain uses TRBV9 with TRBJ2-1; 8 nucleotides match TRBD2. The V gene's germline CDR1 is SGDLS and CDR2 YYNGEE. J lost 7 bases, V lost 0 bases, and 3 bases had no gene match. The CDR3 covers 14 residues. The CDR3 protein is CASSVAGGQNEQFF. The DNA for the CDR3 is TGTGCCAGCAGCGTAGCGGGGGGGCAGAATGAGCAGTTCTTC.

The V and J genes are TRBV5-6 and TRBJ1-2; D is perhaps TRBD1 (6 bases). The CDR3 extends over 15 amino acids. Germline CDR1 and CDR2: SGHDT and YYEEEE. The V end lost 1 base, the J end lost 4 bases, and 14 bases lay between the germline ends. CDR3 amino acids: CASSLWVGQGYGYTF. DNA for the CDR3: TGTGCCAGCAGCTTGTGGGTGGGACAAGGCTATGGCTACACCTTC.

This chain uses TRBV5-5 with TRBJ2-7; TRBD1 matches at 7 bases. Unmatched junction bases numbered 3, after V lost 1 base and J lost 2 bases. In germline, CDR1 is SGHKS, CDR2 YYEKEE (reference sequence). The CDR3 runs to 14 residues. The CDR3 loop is CASSLTGATYEQYF. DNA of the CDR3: TGTGCCAGCAGCTTGACAGGGGCTACCTACGAGCAGTACTTC.

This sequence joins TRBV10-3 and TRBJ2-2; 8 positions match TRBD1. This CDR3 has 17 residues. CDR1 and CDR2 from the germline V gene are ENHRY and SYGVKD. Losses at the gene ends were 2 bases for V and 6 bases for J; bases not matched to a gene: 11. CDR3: CAISEPGTGGKSGELFF. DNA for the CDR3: TGTGCCATCAGTGAGCCGGGTACAGGGGGTAAATCCGGGGAGCTGTTTTTT.

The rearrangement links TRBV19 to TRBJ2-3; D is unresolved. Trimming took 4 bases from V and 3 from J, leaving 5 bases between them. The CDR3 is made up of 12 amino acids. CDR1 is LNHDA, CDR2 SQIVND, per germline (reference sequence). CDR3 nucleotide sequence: TGTGCCAGTAGTAGTATGACAGATACGCAGTATTTT. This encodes CASSSMTDTQYF.

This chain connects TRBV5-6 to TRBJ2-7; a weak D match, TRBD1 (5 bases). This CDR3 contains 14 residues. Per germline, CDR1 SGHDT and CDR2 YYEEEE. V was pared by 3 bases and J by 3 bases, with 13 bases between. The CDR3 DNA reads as TGTGCCAGCAGCTCGTTGACAGATATCTACGAGCAGTACTTC. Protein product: CASSSLTDIYEQYF.

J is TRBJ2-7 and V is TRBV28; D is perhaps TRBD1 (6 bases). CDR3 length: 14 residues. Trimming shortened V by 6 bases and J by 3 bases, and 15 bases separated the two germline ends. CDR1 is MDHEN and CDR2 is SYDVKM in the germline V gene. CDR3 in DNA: TGTGCCAGCAGCCCGGACAGCTTAAACTACGAGCAGTACTTC. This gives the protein CASSPDSLNYEQYF.

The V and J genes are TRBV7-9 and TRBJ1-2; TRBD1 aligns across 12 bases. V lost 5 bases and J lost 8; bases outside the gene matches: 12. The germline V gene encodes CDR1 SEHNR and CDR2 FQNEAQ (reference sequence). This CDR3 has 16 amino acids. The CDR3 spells CASSPGQGASWEGYTF. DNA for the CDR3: TGTGCCAGCAGCCCGGGACAGGGGGCCTCATGGGAGGGCTACACCTTC.

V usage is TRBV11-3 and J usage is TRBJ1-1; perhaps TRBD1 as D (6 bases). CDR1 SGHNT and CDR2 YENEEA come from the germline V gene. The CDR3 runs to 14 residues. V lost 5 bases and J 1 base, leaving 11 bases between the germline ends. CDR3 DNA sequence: TGTGCCAGCAGCGCGGACAGCACGAACACTGAAGCTTTCTTT. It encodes CASSADSTNTEAFF.

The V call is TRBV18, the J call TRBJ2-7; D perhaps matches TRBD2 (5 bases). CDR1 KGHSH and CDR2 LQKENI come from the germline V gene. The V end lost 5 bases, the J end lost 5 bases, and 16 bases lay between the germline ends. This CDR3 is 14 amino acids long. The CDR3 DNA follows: TGTGCCAGCTCAAAACCGGGAAAGGCGGACGAGCAGTACTTC. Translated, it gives CASSKPGKADEQYF.

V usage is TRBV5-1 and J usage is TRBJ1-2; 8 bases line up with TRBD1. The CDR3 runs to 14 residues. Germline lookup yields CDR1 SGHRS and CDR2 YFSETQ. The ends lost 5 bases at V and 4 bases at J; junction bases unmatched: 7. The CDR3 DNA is TGCGCCAGCAGGGCAGGGGGCACCTTCTATGGCTACACCTTC. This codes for CASRAGGTFYGYTF.

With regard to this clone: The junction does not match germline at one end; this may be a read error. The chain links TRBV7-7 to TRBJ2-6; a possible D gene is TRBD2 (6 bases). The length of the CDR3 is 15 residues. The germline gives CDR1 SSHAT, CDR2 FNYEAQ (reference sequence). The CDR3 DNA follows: TGTGCTAGCAGCTTGGGGGGCTCTGGGGCCAACGTCCTGACTTTC. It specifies CASSLGGSGANVLTF.

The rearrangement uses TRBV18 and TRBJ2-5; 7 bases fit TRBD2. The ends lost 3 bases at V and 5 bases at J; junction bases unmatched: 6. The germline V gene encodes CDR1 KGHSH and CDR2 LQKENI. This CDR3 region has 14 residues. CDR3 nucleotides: TGTGCCAGCTCACCCCTGCGGGGAGGGGAGACCCAGTACTTC. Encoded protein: CASSPLRGGETQYF.

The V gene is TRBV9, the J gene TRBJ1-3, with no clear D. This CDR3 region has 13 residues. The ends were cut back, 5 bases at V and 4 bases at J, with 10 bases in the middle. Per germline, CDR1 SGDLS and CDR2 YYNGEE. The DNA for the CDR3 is TGTGCCAGCAGGGGCATACAGGGAAACACCATATATTTT. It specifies CASRGIQGNTIYF.

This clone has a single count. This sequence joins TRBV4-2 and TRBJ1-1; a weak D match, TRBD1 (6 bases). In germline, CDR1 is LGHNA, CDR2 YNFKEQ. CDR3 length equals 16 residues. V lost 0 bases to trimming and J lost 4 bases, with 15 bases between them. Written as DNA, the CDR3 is TGTGCCAGCAGCCAAGATAACCCAGGGGTTGGCACTGAAGCTTTCTTT. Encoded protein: CASSQDNPGVGTEAFF.

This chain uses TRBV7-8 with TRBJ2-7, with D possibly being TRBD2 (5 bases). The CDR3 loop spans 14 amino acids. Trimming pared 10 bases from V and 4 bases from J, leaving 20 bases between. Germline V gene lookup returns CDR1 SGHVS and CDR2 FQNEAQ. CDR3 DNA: TGTGCCACCGCCCGAGGGTCCATCCTTTACGAGCAGTACTTC. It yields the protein CATARGSILYEQYF.

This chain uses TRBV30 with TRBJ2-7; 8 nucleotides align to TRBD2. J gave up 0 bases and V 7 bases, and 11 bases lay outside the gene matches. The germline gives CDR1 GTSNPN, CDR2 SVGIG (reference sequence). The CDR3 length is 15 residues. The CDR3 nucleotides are TGTGCCTCCTCCAACGGCGGGGGGTACTCCTACGAGCAGTACTTC. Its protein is CASSNGGGYSYEQYF.

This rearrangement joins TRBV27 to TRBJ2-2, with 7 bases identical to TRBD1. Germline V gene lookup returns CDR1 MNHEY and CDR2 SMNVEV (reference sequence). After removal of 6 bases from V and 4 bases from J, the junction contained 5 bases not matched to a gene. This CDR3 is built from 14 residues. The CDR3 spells CASRAGQATGELFF. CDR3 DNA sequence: TGTGCCAGCAGGGCTGGACAGGCCACCGGGGAGCTGTTTTTT.

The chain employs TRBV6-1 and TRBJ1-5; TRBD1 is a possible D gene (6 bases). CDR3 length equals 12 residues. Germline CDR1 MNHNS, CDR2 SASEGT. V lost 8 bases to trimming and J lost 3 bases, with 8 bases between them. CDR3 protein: CASRQVNQPQHF. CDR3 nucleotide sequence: TGTGCCAGCCGACAGGTCAATCAGCCCCAGCATTTT.

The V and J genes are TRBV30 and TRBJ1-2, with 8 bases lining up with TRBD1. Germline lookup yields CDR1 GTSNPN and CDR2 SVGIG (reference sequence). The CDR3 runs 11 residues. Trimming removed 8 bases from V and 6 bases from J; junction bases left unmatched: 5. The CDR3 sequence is CAHDRGHGYTF. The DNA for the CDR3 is TGTGCCCACGACAGGGGCCATGGCTACACCTTC.

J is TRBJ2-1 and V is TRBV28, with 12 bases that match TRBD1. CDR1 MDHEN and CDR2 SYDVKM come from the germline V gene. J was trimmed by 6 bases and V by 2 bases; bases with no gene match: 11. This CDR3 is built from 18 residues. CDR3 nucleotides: TGTGCCAGCAGTTTAAATATGGCTGGGGACAGGGGGCTCAATGAGCAGTTCTTC. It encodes CASSLNMAGDRGLNEQFF.

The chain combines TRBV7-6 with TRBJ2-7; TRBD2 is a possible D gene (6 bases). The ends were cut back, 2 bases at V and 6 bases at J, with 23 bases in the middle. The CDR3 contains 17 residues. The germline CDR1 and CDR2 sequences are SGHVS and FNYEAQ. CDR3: CASSLQSPGSGVCEQYF. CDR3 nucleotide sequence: TGTGCCAGCAGCTTACAATCCCCGGGGTCGGGAGTGTGCGAGCAGTACTTC. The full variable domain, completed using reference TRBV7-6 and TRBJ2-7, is GAGVSQSPRYKVTKRGQDVALRCDPISGHVSLYWYRQALGQGPEFLTYFNYEAQQDKSGLPNDRFSAERPEGSISTLTIQRTEQRDSAMYRCASSLQSPGSGVCEQYFGPGTRLTVT.

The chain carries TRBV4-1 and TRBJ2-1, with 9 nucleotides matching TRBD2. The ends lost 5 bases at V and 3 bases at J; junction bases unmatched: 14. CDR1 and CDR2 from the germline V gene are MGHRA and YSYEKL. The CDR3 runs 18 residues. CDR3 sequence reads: CASSSSESGGRYYNEQFF. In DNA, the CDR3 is TGCGCCAGCAGCTCGTCGGAGAGCGGGGGGCGATACTACAATGAGCAGTTCTTC.

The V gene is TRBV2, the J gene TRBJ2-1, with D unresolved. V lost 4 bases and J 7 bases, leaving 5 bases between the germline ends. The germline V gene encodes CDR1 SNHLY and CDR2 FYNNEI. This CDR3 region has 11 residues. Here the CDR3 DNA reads TGTGCCAGCAGTGTAATGAATGAGCAGTTCTTC. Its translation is CASSVMNEQFF.

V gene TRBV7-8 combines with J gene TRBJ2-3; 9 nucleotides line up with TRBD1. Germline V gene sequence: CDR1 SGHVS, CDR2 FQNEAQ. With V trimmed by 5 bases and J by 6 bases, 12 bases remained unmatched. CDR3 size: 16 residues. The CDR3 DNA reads TGTGCCAGCAGCACCCTTCCGGGACAGGGTTTGGATACGCAGTATTTT. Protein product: CASSTLPGQGLDTQYF.

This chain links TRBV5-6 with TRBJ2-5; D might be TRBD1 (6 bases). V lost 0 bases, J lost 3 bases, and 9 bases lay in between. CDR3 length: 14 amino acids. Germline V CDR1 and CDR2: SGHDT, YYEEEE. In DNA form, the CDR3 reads TGTGCCAGCAGCTTGGGGGCAGGGGAAGAGACCCAGTACTTC. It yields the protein CASSLGAGEETQYF.

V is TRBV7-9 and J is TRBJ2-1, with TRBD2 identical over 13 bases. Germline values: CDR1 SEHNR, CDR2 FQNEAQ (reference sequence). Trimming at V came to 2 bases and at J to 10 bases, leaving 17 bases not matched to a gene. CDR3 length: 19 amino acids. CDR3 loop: CASSLSAGWTSGRAGEQFF. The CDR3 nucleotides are TGTGCCAGCAGCTTATCAGCCGGGTGGACTAGCGGGAGAGCGGGGGAGCAGTTCTTC.